Below are 10 T cell receptor beta chains sequenced from a single sample in a study of T cells after yellow fever vaccination. TCRdb re-called the 5' RACE reads with MiXCR, one entry per CDR3 protein. Of over 10,000 distinct CDR3 sequences listed, roughly 4.6% are singletons. Sequencing was performed on PBMCs, either bulk or a sorted T-cell subset (CD4+, CD8+, memory, or dextramer-sorted; not recorded which), taken 45 days after the yellow fever booster vaccination. The origin of the receptors is a young man who received the YFV17D yellow fever vaccine.

This clonotype was observed many times. The rearrangement links TRBV29-1 to TRBJ2-3; TRBD1 or TRBD2 may be the D gene (5 bases each). The CDR3 contains 13 residues. The V gene lost 3 bases and the J gene lost 3 bases, with 10 bases spanning the gap. The germline gives CDR1 SQVTM, CDR2 ANQGSEA. In nucleotides, the CDR3 is TGCAGCGTTGAGAGGGGACCGACAGATACGCAGTATTTT. Its translation is CSVERGPTDTQYF.

This clonotype was picked up many times. The J gene is TRBJ2-5, the V gene TRBV10-2, with TRBD2 identical over 8 bases. The V gene's germline CDR1 is WSHSY and CDR2 SAAADI. CDR3 length: 13 amino acids. V lost 10 bases and J lost 3; bases outside the gene matches: 7. The CDR3 loop reads CATLSGMEETQYF. Written as DNA, the CDR3 is TGCGCCACCCTTAGCGGGATGGAAGAGACCCAGTACTTC.

This clonotype was counted many times. The rearrangement uses TRBV4-3 and TRBJ2-2; 11 positions agree with TRBD2. The CDR3 totals 16 residues. With V trimmed by 2 bases and J by 3 bases, 2 bases remained unmatched. From germline, CDR1 is LGHNA and CDR2 YSLEER. The CDR3 reads CASSQLSGRDTGELFF. For the CDR3, the DNA is TGCGCCAGCAGCCAACTTAGCGGGAGGGACACCGGGGAGCTGTTTTTT.

This clonotype has at least ten counts. The chain has TRBV6-2 or TRBV6-3 and TRBJ2-7; D gene unclear. Germline lookup yields CDR1 MNHEY and CDR2 SVGEGT. This CDR3 is 14 amino acids long. Trimming removed 2 bases at V and 0 bases at J, with 8 bases between. The CDR3 sequence: CASSYGPYSYEQYF. DNA for the CDR3: TGTGCCAGCAGTTACGGACCATACTCCTACGAGCAGTACTTC.

This clonotype was picked up many times. The CDR3 nucleotides read TGCAGCGTCGCTCACCGGAGGACGAACACCGGGGAGCTGTTTTTT. Protein sequence: CSVAHRRTNTGELFF. V usage is TRBV29-1 and J usage is TRBJ2-2, with D perhaps TRBD2 (5 bases). Germline loops: CDR1 SQVTM, CDR2 ANQGSEA. This CDR3 is built from 15 residues. Trimming cost V 6 bases and J 0 bases, with 14 bases left between them.

The sample holds many counts of this clonotype. The rearrangement uses TRBV12-3 or TRBV12-4 and TRBJ2-1, with TRBD2 matching 9 bases. J was trimmed by 2 bases and V by 0 bases; bases with no gene match: 8. CDR3 length: 18 amino acids. The CDR3 DNA is TGTGCCAGCAGTTTAGCGCGGGGGGGGGGTGTTACCTACAATGAGCAGTTCTTC. It translates to CASSLARGGGVTYNEQFF.

This clonotype showed up many times. The chain links TRBV28 to TRBJ2-3; D is ambiguous. The V and J ends lost 5 bases and 0 bases respectively, with 12 bases between them. The CDR3 is 15 residues long. The germline gives CDR1 MDHEN, CDR2 SYDVKM. CDR3 DNA sequence: TGTGCCAGCAGTCCCATGGGAATTAGCACAGATACGCAGTATTTT. Translation gives CASSPMGISTDTQYF.

The chain carries TRBV9 and TRBJ2-1; 9 positions agree with TRBD2. V was clipped by 1 base and J by 7 bases; unmatched bases: 9. The CDR3 runs 16 residues. The germline V gene encodes CDR1 SGDLS and CDR2 YYNGEE. The CDR3 bases are TGTGCCAGCAGCGTAAGGTCTAGCGGGATTCAGAATGAGCAGTTCTTC. Its translation is CASSVRSSGIQNEQFF.

This clonotype was recorded many times. The rearrangement uses TRBV5-6 and TRBJ2-5; 7 nucleotides line up with TRBD2. The CDR3 extends over 15 amino acids. The junction had 4 bases not matched to a gene; V was cut back by 0 bases and J by 2 bases. The V gene's germline CDR1 is SGHDT and CDR2 YYEEEE. Here the CDR3 DNA reads TGTGCCAGCAGCTTGGTAGCGGGCAGACAAGAGACCCAGTACTTC. Encoded protein: CASSLVAGRQETQYF.

The V and J genes are TRBV5-6 and TRBJ2-7; a possible D gene is TRBD2 (5 bases). Trimming left V 7 bases short and J 0 bases short, with 17 bases between. The CDR3 consists of 15 residues. Germline V gives CDR1 SGHDT, CDR2 YYEEEE. Here the CDR3 DNA reads TGTGCCAGCGGCCCTGGACTGGCCCCCTCCTACGAGCAGTACTTC. Amino acids: CASGPGLAPSYEQYF.